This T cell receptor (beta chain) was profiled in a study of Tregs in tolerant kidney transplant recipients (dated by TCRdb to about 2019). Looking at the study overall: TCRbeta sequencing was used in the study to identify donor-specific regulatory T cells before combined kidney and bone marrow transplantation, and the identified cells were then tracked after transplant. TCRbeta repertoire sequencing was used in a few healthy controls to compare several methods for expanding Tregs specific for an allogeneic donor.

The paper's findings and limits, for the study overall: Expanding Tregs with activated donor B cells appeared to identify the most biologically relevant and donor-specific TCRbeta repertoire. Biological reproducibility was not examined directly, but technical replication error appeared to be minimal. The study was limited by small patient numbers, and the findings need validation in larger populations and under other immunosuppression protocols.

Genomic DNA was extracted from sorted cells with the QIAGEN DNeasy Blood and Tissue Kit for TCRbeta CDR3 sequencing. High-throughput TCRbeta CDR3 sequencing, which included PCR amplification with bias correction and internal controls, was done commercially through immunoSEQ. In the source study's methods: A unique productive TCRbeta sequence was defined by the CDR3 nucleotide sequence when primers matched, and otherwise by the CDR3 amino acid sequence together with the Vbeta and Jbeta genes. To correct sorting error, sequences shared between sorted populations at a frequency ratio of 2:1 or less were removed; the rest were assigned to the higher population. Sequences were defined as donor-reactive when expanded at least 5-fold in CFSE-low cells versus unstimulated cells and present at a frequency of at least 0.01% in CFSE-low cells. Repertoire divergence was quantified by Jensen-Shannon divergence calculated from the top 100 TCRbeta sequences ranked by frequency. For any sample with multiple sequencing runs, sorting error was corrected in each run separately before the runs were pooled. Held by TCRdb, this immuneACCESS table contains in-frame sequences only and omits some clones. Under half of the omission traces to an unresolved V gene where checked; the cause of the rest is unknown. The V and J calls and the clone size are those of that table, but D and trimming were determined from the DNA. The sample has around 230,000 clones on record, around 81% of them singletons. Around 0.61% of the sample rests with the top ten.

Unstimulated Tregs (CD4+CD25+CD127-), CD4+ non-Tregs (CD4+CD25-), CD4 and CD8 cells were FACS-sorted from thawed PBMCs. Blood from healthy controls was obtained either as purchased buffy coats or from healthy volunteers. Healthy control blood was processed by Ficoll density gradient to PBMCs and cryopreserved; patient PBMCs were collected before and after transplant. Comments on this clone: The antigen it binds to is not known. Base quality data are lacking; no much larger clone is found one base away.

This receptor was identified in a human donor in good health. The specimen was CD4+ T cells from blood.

The nucleotide sequence is given as TGCAGCGTTGATTTTGGGACAGGGAGGCTCTACGAGCAGTACTTC. Its translation is CSVDFGTGRLYEQYF. The chain employs TRBV29-1 and TRBJ2-7, with TRBD1 matching 9 junction bases. The germline V gene gives CDR1 as SQVTM and CDR2 as ANQGSEA. The junction shows trimming of 3 bases on V and 3 bases on J, and the gene matches do not reach 9 bases of it. The CDR3 has 15 amino acids, counting the end cysteine and phenylalanine. The CDR3 DNA has 45 bases and is translated from base 1.